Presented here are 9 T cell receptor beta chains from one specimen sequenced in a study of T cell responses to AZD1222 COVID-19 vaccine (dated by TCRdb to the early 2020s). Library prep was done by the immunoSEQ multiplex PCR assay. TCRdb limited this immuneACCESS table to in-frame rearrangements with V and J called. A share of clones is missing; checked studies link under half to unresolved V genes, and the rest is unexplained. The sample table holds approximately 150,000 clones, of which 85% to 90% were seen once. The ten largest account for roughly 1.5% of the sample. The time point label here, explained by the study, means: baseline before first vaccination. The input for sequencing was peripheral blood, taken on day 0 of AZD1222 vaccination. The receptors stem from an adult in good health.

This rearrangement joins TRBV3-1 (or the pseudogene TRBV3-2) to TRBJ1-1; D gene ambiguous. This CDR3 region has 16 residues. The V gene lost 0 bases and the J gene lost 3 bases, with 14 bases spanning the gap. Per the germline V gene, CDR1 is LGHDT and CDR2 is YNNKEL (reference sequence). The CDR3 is CASSQDGQFAHTEAFF. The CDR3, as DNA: TGTGCCAGCAGCCAAGATGGGCAGTTCGCGCACACTGAAGCTTTCTTT.

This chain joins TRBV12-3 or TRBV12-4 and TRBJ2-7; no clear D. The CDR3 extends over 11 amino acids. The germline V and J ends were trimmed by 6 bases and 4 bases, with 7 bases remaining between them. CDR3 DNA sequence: TGTGCCAGCAGCAACAGATACGAGCAGTACTTC. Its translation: CASSNRYEQYF.

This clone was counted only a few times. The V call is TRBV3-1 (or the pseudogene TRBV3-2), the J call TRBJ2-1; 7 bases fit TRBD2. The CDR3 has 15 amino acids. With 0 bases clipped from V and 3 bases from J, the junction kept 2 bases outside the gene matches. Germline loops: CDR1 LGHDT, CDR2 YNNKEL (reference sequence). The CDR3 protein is CASSQEGDYYNEQFF. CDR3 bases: TGTGCCAGCAGCCAAGAAGGGGACTACTACAATGAGCAGTTCTTC.

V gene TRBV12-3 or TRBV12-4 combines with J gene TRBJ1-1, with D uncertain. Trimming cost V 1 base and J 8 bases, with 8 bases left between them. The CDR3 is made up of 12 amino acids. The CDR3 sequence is CASSLGAVEAFF. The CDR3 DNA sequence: TGTGCCAGCAGTTTAGGGGCCGTCGAAGCTTTCTTT.

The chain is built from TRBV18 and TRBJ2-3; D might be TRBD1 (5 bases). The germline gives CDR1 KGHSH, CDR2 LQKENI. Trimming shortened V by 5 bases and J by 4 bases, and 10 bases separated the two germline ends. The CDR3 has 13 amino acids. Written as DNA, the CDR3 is TGTGCCAGCTCAGAAACAGGTCCAGATACGCAGTATTTT. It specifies CASSETGPDTQYF.

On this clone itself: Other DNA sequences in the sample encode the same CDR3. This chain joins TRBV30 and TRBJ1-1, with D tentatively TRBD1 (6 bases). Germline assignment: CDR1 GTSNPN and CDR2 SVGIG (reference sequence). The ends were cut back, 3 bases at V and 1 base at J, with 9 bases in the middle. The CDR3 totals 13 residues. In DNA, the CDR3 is TGTGCCTGGAGCTCACAGGGGAACACTGAAGCTTTCTTT. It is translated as CAWSSQGNTEAFF.

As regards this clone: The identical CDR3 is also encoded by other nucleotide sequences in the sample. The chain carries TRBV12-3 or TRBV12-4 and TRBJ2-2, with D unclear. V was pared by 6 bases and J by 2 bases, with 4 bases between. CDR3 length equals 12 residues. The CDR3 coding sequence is TGTGCCAGCAGCATTAACACCGGGGAGCTGTTTTTT. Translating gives CASSINTGELFF.

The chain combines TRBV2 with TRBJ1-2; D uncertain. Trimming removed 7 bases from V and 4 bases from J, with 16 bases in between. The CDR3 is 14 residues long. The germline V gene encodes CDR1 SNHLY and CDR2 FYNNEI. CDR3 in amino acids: CASTTTDFAYGYTF. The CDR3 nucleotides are TGTGCCAGCACAACGACCGACTTTGCCTATGGCTACACCTTC.

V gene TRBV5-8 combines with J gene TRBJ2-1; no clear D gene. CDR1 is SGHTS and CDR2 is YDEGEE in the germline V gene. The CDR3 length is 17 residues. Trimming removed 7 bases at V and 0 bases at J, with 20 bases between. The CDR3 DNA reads TGTGCCAGCGCCATACCTTCCGGCGGCCTCTCCTACAATGAGCAGTTCTTC. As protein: CASAIPSGGLSYNEQFF.